The entry below gives a single T cell receptor (beta chain) sequence along with its context. Its antigen is not known. Using immunoSEQ multiplex PCR, the repertoire was profiled, and TCRdb retains in-frame clones only, with some absent. This sample has hundreds of thousands of clones, with approximately 90% found just once. This sample was included in a study of cytomegalovirus exposure and HLA in healthy donors. Germline loops: CDR1 GTSNPN, CDR2 SVGIG (reference sequence). Germline trimming cut 5 bases from V and 6 bases from J; bases unmatched to any gene: 2. CDR3 length: 12 amino acids. It was the 120-subject validation cohort, separate from the approximately 670-subject first cohort, to which the donors belonged. Points from the study as a whole: A later analysis found first-cohort TCR clusters tended to co-occur in the 90 to 150 validation repertoires.

The chain uses TRBV30 and TRBJ1-1; TRBD1 matches 11 bases. Input material: PBMCs. The sequence was collected from a woman between 18 and 30 years old in good health and CMV-seronegative. The CDR3 sequence: CAWGQGASEAFF. In DNA form, the CDR3 reads TGTGCCTGGGGACAGGGGGCATCTGAAGCTTTCTTT.